One and the same sample provided the 27 T cell receptor beta chains below, sequenced in a study of T cells in Graves' hyperthyroidism and ophthalmopathy. TCR beta CDR3 region amplification was performed from RNA transcripts. First-round RT-PCR targeting the TCR CDR3 was performed with the HTBI primer set. TCRdb re-called the multiplex PCR reads through MiXCR, storing one row per CDR3 protein. The table records a few hundred thousand distinct CDR3 sequences, more than 15% of them present only once. The sequencing input was blood. All receptors derive from a woman in her thirties with Graves' hyperthyroidism.

This clonotype was recorded a few times. Sequence at one end of the junction differs from germline and may be a read error. The chain uses TRBV7-9 and TRBJ2-1, with D perhaps TRBD2 (6 bases). The CDR3 is 19 amino acids. Germline V gives CDR1 SEHNR, CDR2 FQNEAQ (reference sequence). The CDR3 coding sequence is TGCGCCAGCAGCCAGCACCCTGGGGAGGCGGGACTCCCCCAGAATGAGCAGTTCTTC. This gives the protein CASSQHPGEAGLPQNEQFF.

This clonotype was recorded a few times. The J gene is TRBJ2-5, the V gene TRBV18, with TRBD2 matching 7 bases. V gave up 3 bases and J gave up 4 bases; unmatched junction bases: 11. The CDR3 is made up of 16 amino acids. Germline CDR1 reads KGHSH; CDR2 reads LQKENI. For the CDR3, the DNA is TGTGCCAGCTCACCTCTCCAGGTGACGGGGGGAGAGACCCAGTACTTC. Its translation is CASSPLQVTGGETQYF.

This clonotype has only a few counts. The chain carries TRBV20-1 and TRBJ2-5, with D perhaps matching TRBD2 (5 bases). The CDR3 totals 13 residues. CDR1 and CDR2 (germline): DFQATT, SNEGSKA (reference sequence). The CDR3, as DNA: TGCAGCGCGGGCGGCGGAGCCCAAGAGACCCAGTACTTC. Amino acids: CSAGGGAQETQYF.

There are many counts of this clonotype. The chain has TRBV2 and TRBJ2-1; 10 positions match TRBD2. The germline gives CDR1 SNHLY, CDR2 FYNNEI. V shed 6 bases and J 3 bases; nucleotides not matched to a gene: 8. CDR3 length: 16 amino acids. CDR3 in DNA: TGTGCCAGCAGCGAATGGACTAGCGGTATCTACAATGAGCAGTTCTTC. It codes for CASSEWTSGIYNEQFF.

This clonotype was found many times. The genes are TRBV30 and TRBJ2-7; D possibly uses TRBD1 or TRBD2 (5 bases each). This CDR3 has 13 amino acids. The V end lost 5 bases, the J end lost 1 base, and 12 bases lay between the germline ends. The V gene's germline CDR1 is GTSNPN and CDR2 SVGIG (reference sequence). CDR3: CAWGGLLSYEQYF. The CDR3 DNA sequence: TGTGCCTGGGGGGGTCTTTTGTCCTACGAGCAGTACTTC.

There are many counts of this clonotype. The chain carries TRBV11-3 and TRBJ2-5; 10 bases map to TRBD1. CDR1 and CDR2 (germline): SGHNT, YENEEA. This CDR3 is 18 amino acids long. The trim removed 1 base at V and 4 bases at J, leaving 12 bases unmatched. This CDR3 reads CASSLGGIGQGVTETQYF. The CDR3, as DNA: TGTGCCAGCAGCTTAGGAGGCATTGGACAGGGGGTGACAGAGACCCAGTACTTC.

This clonotype was seen only a few times. The rearrangement joins TRBV10-2 to TRBJ2-7; TRBD2 matches 13 bases. This CDR3 has 16 amino acids. Germline CDR1 and CDR2: WSHSY and SAAADI. V shed 6 bases and J 5 bases; nucleotides not matched to a gene: 10. Written as DNA, the CDR3 is TGCGCCAGCAGATTAGGGTCCGGGACTAGCGGGAACGAGCAGTACTTC. The encoded protein is CASRLGSGTSGNEQYF.

This clonotype came up a few times. The V and J genes are TRBV27 and TRBJ1-2; D not certain. V was trimmed by 11 bases and J by 7 bases, leaving 23 bases between them. This CDR3 is 14 amino acids long. Germline lookup yields CDR1 MNHEY and CDR2 SMNVEV (reference sequence). The CDR3 protein is CASHGGATYGGYTF. The DNA for the CDR3 is TGTGCCTCTCACGGCGGCGCGACTTACGGTGGCTACACCTTC.

This clonotype was picked up a small number of times. The V gene is TRBV28, the J gene TRBJ1-6, with D perhaps matching TRBD1 (5 bases). The CDR3 totals 16 residues. The V gene lost 5 bases and the J gene lost 0 bases, with 11 bases spanning the gap. CDR1 MDHEN and CDR2 SYDVKM come from the germline V gene. The CDR3 is CASSGRGGSYNSPLHF. The CDR3, as DNA: TGTGCCAGCAGTGGGCGGGGGGGCTCCTATAATTCACCCCTCCACTTT.

The V call is TRBV6-6, the J call TRBJ2-3; D ambiguous. Trimming removed 2 bases at V and 2 bases at J, with 11 bases between. Germline V gene data show CDR1 as MNHNY and CDR2 as SVGAGI (reference sequence). The CDR3 covers 15 residues. The CDR3 nucleotides are TGTGCCAGCAGTTACGGCAGCGATAACACAGATACGCAGTATTTT. Protein: CASSYGSDNTDTQYF.

This clonotype was seen more than once but under ten times. The chain employs TRBV20-1 and TRBJ2-7, with TRBD1 as a possible D gene (6 bases). CDR1 and CDR2 (germline): DFQATT, SNEGSKA (reference sequence). V dropped 5 bases and J dropped 0 bases, with 29 bases sitting between them. CDR3 size: 19 residues. CDR3: CSARTGARDPGTFSYEQYF. CDR3 bases: TGCAGTGCTCGGACCGGTGCTAGAGATCCCGGGACATTCTCCTACGAGCAGTACTTC.

The chain recombines TRBV12-3 or TRBV12-4 with TRBJ2-2, with D possibly being TRBD1 or TRBD2 (5 bases each). The CDR3 has 15 residues. V lost 7 bases and J lost 5, with 17 bases in between. The CDR3 coding sequence is TGTGCCAGCACCCAAAGGGGAGCGGATACCGGGGAGCTGTTTTTT. Encoded protein: CASTQRGADTGELFF.

V and J are TRBV7-6 and TRBJ2-7; 8 nucleotides agree with TRBD2. In germline, CDR1 is SGHVS, CDR2 FNYEAQ. V trimming: 5 bases; J trimming: 4 bases; junction bases outside the gene matches: 13. The CDR3 is 16 amino acids. The CDR3 sequence: CASSPTTGTSAYEQYF. The CDR3 coding sequence is TGTGCCAGCAGCCCAACCACCGGGACTAGTGCGTACGAGCAGTACTTC.

This clonotype was recorded many times. The chain combines TRBV7-8 with TRBJ2-1; 8 nucleotides match TRBD2. The CDR3 covers 17 residues. V was clipped by 2 bases and J by 4 bases; unmatched bases: 10. Germline values: CDR1 SGHVS, CDR2 FQNEAQ. The chain's CDR3 is CASSLHPPGLGYNEQFF. The DNA for the CDR3 is TGTGCCAGCAGCTTACACCCTCCGGGACTAGGTTACAATGAGCAGTTCTTC. The full variable domain, with the rest looked up from reference TRBV7-8 and TRBJ2-1, is GAGVSQSPRYKVAKRGQDVALRCDPISGHVSLFWYQQALGQGPEFLTYFQNEAQLDKSGLPSDRFFAERPEGSVSTLKIQRTQQEDSAVYLCASSLHPPGLGYNEQFFGPGTRLTVL.

V is TRBV4-3 and J is TRBJ2-7; 13 nucleotides match TRBD2. CDR3 length: 17 amino acids. Per the germline V gene, CDR1 is LGHNA and CDR2 is YSLEER. With 0 bases clipped from V and 1 base from J, the junction kept 3 bases outside the gene matches. The CDR3 reads CASSQDPGLAGSYEQYF. The CDR3 DNA is TGCGCCAGCAGCCAAGATCCGGGACTAGCGGGGTCCTACGAGCAGTACTTC.

The rearrangement uses TRBV6-6 and TRBJ1-2; TRBD1 is a possible D gene (5 bases). CDR1 MNHNY and CDR2 SVGAGI come from the germline V gene (reference sequence). Trimming took 2 bases from V and 5 from J, leaving 12 bases between them. The CDR3 spans 14 residues. In nucleotides, the CDR3 is TGTGCCAGCAGTTACGCAGATGACAGTTATGGCTACACCTTC. It specifies CASSYADDSYGYTF.

A remark on this clonotype: Mismatch with germline at one junction end may stem from a read error. The chain links TRBV6-1 to TRBJ2-7; 10 nucleotides agree with TRBD1. In germline, CDR1 is MNHNS, CDR2 SASEGT. The CDR3 totals 15 residues. CDR3 DNA: TGTGCCGGCAGCAGAGACAGGGGGCTCACCTACGAGCAGTACTTC. Residues: CAGSRDRGLTYEQYF.

With respect to this clonotype: This may come from a read error, since a much larger clone is one base off. The genes are TRBV24-1 and TRBJ2-1, with 8 nucleotides matching TRBD1. V was pared by 5 bases and J by 9 bases, with 20 bases of the junction left unmatched. This CDR3 is built from 18 residues. CDR1 is KGHDR and CDR2 is SFDVKD in the germline V gene. The CDR3 DNA sequence: TGTGCCACCAGTGGTCGGACAGGGCTCCGTCCATCGTTGGGTGAGCAGTTCTTC. It encodes CATSGRTGLRPSLGEQFF.

The rearrangement links TRBV6-6 to TRBJ1-5; D is unresolved. Germline CDR1 MNHNY, CDR2 SVGAGI (reference sequence). The V end lost 0 bases, the J end lost 0 bases, and 9 bases lay between the germline ends. The CDR3 loop spans 16 amino acids. CDR3 coding DNA: TGTGCCAGCAGTTACTCCCCGACGGGTAGCAATCAGCCCCAGCATTTT. Its protein product is CASSYSPTGSNQPQHF.

This clonotype appeared a few times. The chain joins TRBV10-3 to TRBJ2-3; 10 bases are shared with TRBD2. Germline CDR1 reads ENHRY; CDR2 reads SYGVKD. The V and J ends lost 6 bases and 1 base, in that order; junction bases with no gene match: 1. The CDR3 spans 14 residues. CDR3 protein: CAIRGTSGTDTQYF. CDR3 in DNA: TGTGCCATCAGGGGGACTAGCGGCACAGATACGCAGTATTTT.

The V call is TRBV6-2 or TRBV6-3, the J call TRBJ2-1, with TRBD2 matching over 16 bases. V dropped 2 bases and J dropped 7; count of bases not matched to a gene: 5. Germline CDR1 and CDR2: MNHEY and SVGEGT. The CDR3 has 17 residues. The CDR3 DNA reads as TGTGCCAGCAGTTACGGGACTAGCGGGAGGGCCCGTAATGAGCAGTTCTTC. Its protein product is CASSYGTSGRARNEQFF.

This clonotype was seen many times. The chain uses TRBV18 and TRBJ1-1, with 8 positions matching TRBD1. The CDR3 runs 16 residues. J gave up 6 bases and V 1 base, and 10 bases lay outside the gene matches. From germline, CDR1 is KGHSH and CDR2 LQKENI. The CDR3 reads CASSPLGQGRDAEAFF. CDR3 nucleotide sequence: TGTGCCAGCTCACCACTCGGACAGGGCCGAGACGCTGAAGCTTTCTTT.

The chain employs TRBV10-3 and TRBJ2-1; D perhaps matches TRBD2 (5 bases). V dropped 2 bases and J dropped 4 bases, with 6 bases sitting between them. The germline V gene encodes CDR1 ENHRY and CDR2 SYGVKD. This CDR3 has 13 amino acids. For the CDR3, the DNA is TGTGCCATCAGTGAGGGGAGTTACAATGAGCAGTTCTTC. Amino acid sequence: CAISEGSYNEQFF.

The chain is built from TRBV9 and TRBJ2-6; the D gene is possibly TRBD2 (6 bases). The CDR3 spans 15 residues. Germline V CDR1 and CDR2: SGDLS, YYNGEE. V was pared by 0 bases and J by 4 bases, with 8 bases between. CDR3 in amino acids: CASSVVGRGANVLTF. CDR3 bases: TGTGCCAGCAGCGTAGTGGGGAGGGGGGCCAACGTCCTGACTTTC.

This clonotype was counted ten times or more. V and J are TRBV5-1 and TRBJ2-7; D might be TRBD2 (6 bases). Germline V gene sequence: CDR1 SGHRS, CDR2 YFSETQ. The CDR3 has 14 residues. The V end lost 0 bases, the J end lost 4 bases, and 11 bases lay between the germline ends. The CDR3 DNA is TGCGCCAGCAGCTTGGCCTCGGAGGGTTACGAGCAGTACTTC. Amino acid sequence: CASSLASEGYEQYF.

This clonotype was counted once. A much larger clone differs from this one at a single base, so this may be a read error. This chain connects TRBV27 to TRBJ1-2; tentative D call: TRBD1 (6 bases). There are 15 residues in the CDR3. Germline values: CDR1 MNHEY, CDR2 SMNVEV (reference sequence). CDR3 sequence: CASRTNRAHNYGCTF. The CDR3 nucleotides read TGTGCCAGCAGGACAAACAGGGCTCACAACTATGGCTGCACCTTC.

V usage is TRBV20-1 and J usage is TRBJ2-5, with 11 bases matching TRBD2. Germline V gene lookup returns CDR1 DFQATT and CDR2 SNEGSKA (reference sequence). This CDR3 region has 16 residues. Trimming at V came to 3 bases and at J to 5 bases, leaving 11 bases not matched to a gene. CDR3 nucleotide sequence: TGCAGTGCTAGTTGCTCTAGCGGGAGGCCCCAGGAGACCCAGTACTTC. Translated: CSASCSSGRPQETQYF.